These T cell receptor beta chains were read from a single sample in a study of blood T cell repertoires in COVID-19. TCRdb's copy holds only in-frame clones and misses some; the assay was immunoSEQ multiplex PCR. The table includes under 150,000 clones, roughly 87% detected once. The sample taken for sequencing was PBMCs or T cells enriched from blood (not recorded which). Every receptor here comes from a man under 40 who had recovered from COVID-19. Each CDR3 is given with its conserved first and last residue. A D gene is named only where the DNA matches it firmly. Some rows have no size entry. The others give once, few or many, or a class for an expanded clone.

TRBV10-3	TRBJ2-1	few	NA	TGTGCCATCAGCTCCCAAGCGGAGGACTGGAATGAGCAGTTCTTC	CAISSQAEDWNEQFF
TRBV3-1/TRBV3-2	TRBJ1-1	NA	TRBD1	TGTGCCAGTAGCCAAAAAACAGGGGGCACTGAAGCTTTCTTT	CASSQKTGGTEAFF
TRBV11-2	TRBJ2-7	NA	TRBD1	TGTGCCAGCAGGGAGACAGGGGAAGCCTACGAGCAGTACTTC	CASRETGEAYEQYF
TRBV10-2	TRBJ2-1	NA	TRBD1	TGCGCCAGCAGTGAAGGACAGGGGCAGTTCTTC	CASSEGQGQFF
TRBV5-1	TRBJ1-1	NA	NA	TGCGCCAGCAGAGCGGAGAACACTGAAGCTTTCTTT	CASRAENTEAFF
TRBV10-3	TRBJ2-5	NA	TRBD1	TGTGCCATCAGTGAGTCCCAGACAGGGGGCTTGGTAGAGACCCAGTACTTC	CAISESQTGGLVETQYF
TRBV29-1	TRBJ1-2	NA	NA	TGCAGCGTTGAAGATCTACGAGAGACAGCCGGCTACACCTTC	CSVEDLRETAGYTF
TRBV2	TRBJ1-5	NA	NA	TGTGCCAGCAGCCCCCGCGAGAATCAGCCCCAGCATTTT	CASSPRENQPQHF
TRBV3-1/TRBV3-2	TRBJ1-4	NA	NA	TGTGCCAGCAGCCAAGCTGTAGGGGGTAGTGAAAAACTGTTTTTT	CASSQAVGGSEKLFF
TRBV9	TRBJ1-2	NA	TRBD1	TGTGCCAGCAGCGTAGAGCAGGGGGCAAGCTATGGCTACACCTTC	CASSVEQGASYGYTF
TRBV7-5	TRBJ2-7	NA	NA	TGTGTCAGAAGCTCGCGGACAGGGAAAAGAAACGAGCAGTACTTC	CVRSSRTGKRNEQYF
TRBV13	TRBJ2-7	NA	TRBD2	TGTGCCAGCAGCTTACAGACGGGAGGGCCGCAGGAGCAGTACTTC	CASSLQTGGPQEQYF
TRBV5-6	TRBJ1-1	once	TRBD1	TGTGCCAGCAGCTTGGTGGACAGGGACACTGAAGCTTTCTTT	CASSLVDRDTEAFF
TRBV19	TRBJ2-3	NA	NA	TGTGCCAGCAAAGAGGAGGGGGATACGCAGTATTTT	CASKEEGDTQYF
TRBV7-2	TRBJ1-2	NA	NA	TGTGCCAGCAGCTTAGCCTCAGGGGAGGGCTATGGCTACACCTTC	CASSLASGEGYGYTF
TRBV7-3	TRBJ1-2	NA	NA	TGTGCCAGCAGCCGCGGGGACGAAGGCTACACCTTC	CASSRGDEGYTF
TRBV5-4	TRBJ1-4	few	NA	TGTGCCAGCAGCTTGGACGGGGCAACTAATGAAAAACTGTTTTTT	CASSLDGATNEKLFF
TRBV4-1	TRBJ2-5	NA	NA	TGCGCCAGCAGCCAAGCGGACACGTACCAAGAGACCCAGTACTTC	CASSQADTYQETQYF
TRBV2	TRBJ2-2	NA	TRBD1	TGTGCCAGCAGTGTGCCCCGGACAGGAGAGAACACCGGGGAGCTGTTTTTT	CASSVPRTGENTGELFF
TRBV12-3/TRBV12-4	TRBJ1-4	once	NA	TGTGCCAGCAGTCCCTCGGGTGGTGGGGCGTTTTTT	CASSPSGGGAFF
TRBV4-1	TRBJ2-1	NA	TRBD2	TGCGCCAGCAGCCAAGAAACCGGGACTAGCGGGTACAATGAGCAGTTCTTC	CASSQETGTSGYNEQFF
TRBV6-1	TRBJ2-3	NA	TRBD2	TGTGCCAGCAGTGATAGCGGGGGCCCAGATACGCAGTATTTT	CASSDSGGPDTQYF
TRBV9	TRBJ1-1	NA	TRBD1	TGTGCCAGCAGCGCAGGGGGTTACACTGAAGCTTTCTTT	CASSAGGYTEAFF
TRBV3-1/TRBV3-2	TRBJ2-7	NA	TRBD2	TGTGCCAGCAGCCCGACTAGCGGGGCACCTGGCGAGCAGTACTTC	CASSPTSGAPGEQYF
TRBV29-1	TRBJ1-1	NA	TRBD1	TGCACGGGACAGGCGAACACTGAAGCTTTCTTT	CTGQANTEAFF